These 22 T cell receptor beta chains share one sample of origin, sequenced in a study of human T cells and chemical hapten exposure. Time point noted: patch test 3, about 24 weeks after DPC sensitization. Treatment of the sample: therapeutic diphenylcyclopropenone sensitization with weekly scalp DPC. TCRdb used MiXCR to reprocess the RACE reads, holding one entry per CDR3 protein. The sample yields about 190,000 distinct CDR3 sequences, more than 20% seen once. Sequences were derived from whole blood, sampled in connection with sensitization to the hapten diphenylcyclopropenone (DPC). These receptors all stem from a woman between 40 and 50 years old with alopecia areata. Some clones in this sample may be carry-over from other donors' samples.

The chain has TRBV5-1 and TRBJ2-6, with 8 bases identical to TRBD2. CDR1 and CDR2 from the germline V gene are SGHRS and YFSETQ. The V gene end was trimmed by 4 bases and the J gene end by 2 bases; junction bases not matched to a gene: 5. The CDR3 sequence is 16 residues long. The CDR3 spells CASSRRRGAGANVLTF. CDR3 sequence (DNA): TGCGCCAGCAGCCGCCGGCGGGGGGCTGGGGCCAACGTCCTGACTTTC.

The rearrangement links TRBV28 to TRBJ2-1; 7 bases are a match to TRBD1. This CDR3 spans 14 amino acids. J lost 8 bases, V lost 1 base, and 5 bases had no gene match. Germline assignment: CDR1 MDHEN and CDR2 SYDVKM. The CDR3: CASSLFSGGDEQFF. The CDR3 DNA reads TGTGCCAGCAGTTTATTCTCAGGGGGAGATGAGCAGTTCTTC.

This clonotype was picked up a small number of times. The V and J genes are TRBV28 and TRBJ1-2; D gene unclear. This CDR3 has 11 amino acids. The V end was cut by 5 bases, the J end by 8 bases, with 9 bases between. The germline CDR1 and CDR2 sequences are MDHEN and SYDVKM. DNA of the CDR3: TGTGCCAGCAGTCCACAAGGCGGCTACACCTTC. Translating gives CASSPQGGYTF.

The V call is TRBV4-3, the J call TRBJ2-7; D is uncertain. Germline loops: CDR1 LGHNA, CDR2 YSLEER. The CDR3 loop spans 14 amino acids. V was trimmed by 1 base and J by 1 base, leaving 8 bases between them. In DNA, the CDR3 is TGCGCCAGCAGCCAAGGCTTCCCGTCCTACGAGCAGTACTTC. Translating it yields CASSQGFPSYEQYF.

This clonotype was observed a few times. V is TRBV28 and J is TRBJ2-1, with 11 positions matching TRBD2. The CDR3 loop spans 16 amino acids. Unmatched junction bases numbered 8, after V lost 6 bases and J lost 4 bases. Germline loops: CDR1 MDHEN, CDR2 SYDVKM. The CDR3 region has the DNA TGTGCCAGCAGGTTAGGACGGACTAGCGGGTACAATGAGCAGTTCTTC. It yields the protein CASRLGRTSGYNEQFF.

The V call is TRBV20-1, the J call TRBJ2-5; 7 bases are a match to TRBD2. Germline V gene data show CDR1 as DFQATT and CDR2 as SNEGSKA (reference sequence). CDR3 length: 15 amino acids. V lost 3 bases to trimming and J lost 4 bases; unmatched junction nucleotides: 11. The CDR3, as DNA: TGCAGTGCTAGCGGGCGGGGGAGGTACGGAGAGACCCAGTACTTC. Residues: CSASGRGRYGETQYF.

The chain recombines TRBV12-3 or TRBV12-4 with TRBJ2-3, with D tentatively TRBD2 (5 bases). V gave up 7 bases and J gave up 6 bases, with 20 bases separating them. CDR3 size: 15 residues. The CDR3 DNA sequence: TGTGCCAGCACCAACGGACTCACCGGTCCCGATACGCAGTATTTT. This gives the protein CASTNGLTGPDTQYF.

This clonotype was recorded a few times. This sequence joins TRBV5-6 and TRBJ2-7; perhaps TRBD1 as D (6 bases). CDR1 and CDR2 (germline): SGHDT, YYEEEE. The V end lost 0 bases, the J end lost 2 bases, and 9 bases lay between the germline ends. The CDR3 has 14 amino acids. The DNA for the CDR3 is TGTGCCAGCAGCTTGGGGGACAACACCTACGAGCAGTACTTC. Protein: CASSLGDNTYEQYF. Drawing the rest from reference TRBV5-6 and TRBJ2-7, the complete variable domain is DAGVTQSPTHLIKTRGQQVTLRCSPKSGHDTVSWYQQALGQGPQFIFQYYEEEERQRGNFPDRFSGHQFPNYSSELNVNALLLGDSALYLCASSLGDNTYEQYFGPGTRLTVT.

This CDR3 is CASSLDWSSTDTQYF. DNA of the CDR3: TGTGCCAGCAGCTTAGATTGGTCCAGCACAGATACGCAGTATTTT. The J gene is TRBJ2-3, the V gene TRBV7-9; unclear D gene. Germline lookup yields CDR1 SEHNR and CDR2 FQNEAQ (reference sequence). Trimming took 1 base from V and 0 from J, leaving 8 bases between them. There are 15 residues in the CDR3.

This clonotype was picked up a small number of times. The J gene is TRBJ2-1, the V gene TRBV7-9, with D possibly matching TRBD2 (5 bases). The V gene lost 3 bases and the J gene lost 0 bases, with 15 bases spanning the gap. This CDR3 region has 17 residues. Germline loops: CDR1 SEHNR, CDR2 FQNEAQ (reference sequence). CDR3 DNA: TGTGCCAGCAGCTTCCCCCCCACACTAGTCTCCTACAATGAGCAGTTCTTC. It is translated as CASSFPPTLVSYNEQFF.

The table lists this clonotype with a few counts. Here the CDR3 reads CASSVGAKNIQYF. The CDR3 coding sequence is TGTGCCAGCAGCGTCGGGGCCAAAAACATTCAGTACTTC. V usage is TRBV7-2 and J usage is TRBJ2-4; D call uncertain. V shed 5 bases and J shed 1 base, with 6 bases lying between them. The CDR3 length is 13 residues. Germline assignment: CDR1 SGHTA and CDR2 FQGNSA. Based on the CDR3 plus reference TRBV7-2 and TRBJ2-4, the full variable domain is GAGVSQSPSNKVTEKGKDVELRCDPISGHTALYWYRQSLGQGLEFLIYFQGNSAPDKSGLPSDRFSAERTGGSVSTLTIQRTQQEDSAVYLCASSVGAKNIQYFGAGTRLSVL.

The chain recombines TRBV9 with TRBJ2-1; perhaps TRBD2 as D (6 bases). Germline loops: CDR1 SGDLS, CDR2 YYNGEE. This CDR3 spans 14 amino acids. Trimming pared 3 bases from V and 6 bases from J, leaving 13 bases between. The CDR3 reads CASSGSGGVNEQFF. Here the CDR3 DNA reads TGTGCCAGCAGCGGCTCCGGAGGGGTCAATGAGCAGTTCTTC.

DNA for the CDR3: TGTGCCAGCAGCTTAAGGGGCAGGACCGGGGAGCTGTTTTTT. This translates into CASSLRGRTGELFF. This chain links TRBV13 with TRBJ2-2, with D possibly matching TRBD1 (5 bases). Per the germline V gene, CDR1 is PRHDT and CDR2 is FYEKMQ (reference sequence). The CDR3 has 14 residues. Trimming pared 2 bases from V and 5 bases from J, leaving 9 bases between. The full variable domain, rest sourced from reference TRBV13 and TRBJ2-2, is AAGVIQSPRHLIKEKRETATLKCYPIPRHDTVYWYQQGPGQDPQFLISFYEKMQSDKGSIPDRFSAQQFSDYHSELNMSSLELGDSALYFCASSLRGRTGELFFGEGSRLTVL.

The chain couples TRBV12-3 or TRBV12-4 to TRBJ1-1; 8 nucleotides align to TRBD1. Losses at the gene ends were 6 bases for V and 6 bases for J; bases not matched to a gene: 6. This CDR3 has 13 residues. The CDR3 DNA reads as TGTGCCAGCAGGCCGACAGGGGACCCTGAAGCTTTCTTT. It is translated as CASRPTGDPEAFF.

This clonotype was found a few times. J is TRBJ2-5 and V is TRBV11-2; TRBD2 matches 12 bases. The CDR3 is made up of 16 amino acids. V shed 5 bases and J 0 bases; nucleotides not matched to a gene: 4. Germline lookup yields CDR1 SGHAT and CDR2 FQNNGV. CDR3 sequence (DNA): TGTGCCAGCAGCCTAAGGACTAGCGGGAACCAAGAGACCCAGTACTTC. This translates into CASSLRTSGNQETQYF. Using reference TRBV11-2 and TRBJ2-5 for the parts outside the CDR3, the full variable domain is EAGVAQSPRYKIIEKRQSVAFWCNPISGHATLYWYQQILGQGPKLLIQFQNNGVVDDSQLPKDRFSAERLKGVDSTLKIQPAKLEDSAVYLCASSLRTSGNQETQYFGPGTRLLVL.

This clonotype was detected a few times. V and J are TRBV27 and TRBJ1-2, with 8 positions matching TRBD1. There are 14 residues in the CDR3. Trimming took 4 bases from V and 5 from J; bases not matched to a gene: 6. The V gene's germline CDR1 is MNHEY and CDR2 SMNVEV (reference sequence). The CDR3 loop reads CASSSGTGGYGYTF. DNA of the CDR3: TGTGCCAGCAGTTCTGGGACAGGCGGGTATGGCTACACCTTC.

This clonotype was counted only a few times. The rearrangement uses TRBV4-2 and TRBJ2-7; no clear D gene. V lost 2 bases and J lost 3, with 11 bases in between. The CDR3 consists of 14 residues. The germline V gene has CDR1 LGHNA and CDR2 YNFKEQ. CDR3 sequence reads: CASSQPGMVYEQYF. CDR3 bases: TGTGCCAGCAGCCAACCAGGAATGGTCTACGAGCAGTACTTC.

This clonotype was counted a few times. The genes are TRBV5-1 and TRBJ2-2; perhaps TRBD1 as D (6 bases). The CDR3 covers 17 residues. Germline CDR1 reads SGHRS; CDR2 reads YFSETQ. V gave up 4 bases and J gave up 2 bases, with 18 bases separating them. The CDR3 nucleotides are TGCGCCAGCAGCCCCCGGACAGTTTTGCTTAACACCGGGGAGCTGTTTTTT. Translated: CASSPRTVLLNTGELFF.

This clonotype came up a few times. The V gene is TRBV5-1, the J gene TRBJ1-5, with D uncertain. Trimming shortened V by 0 bases and J by 3 bases, and 7 bases separated the two germline ends. This CDR3 has 14 amino acids. Germline CDR1 is SGHRS and CDR2 is YFSETQ. The CDR3 DNA sequence: TGCGCCAGCAGCTTGGACGGTTTCAATCAGCCCCAGCATTTT. Protein sequence: CASSLDGFNQPQHF.

The chain links TRBV23-1 to TRBJ2-4, with D perhaps matching TRBD1 (6 bases). TRBV23-1 is treated as an ORF (open reading frame) with a function not yet certain. Trimming took off 0 bases at V and 7 bases at J, with 10 bases between the two ends. The CDR3 extends over 14 amino acids. The DNA for the CDR3 is TGCGCCAGCAGTCAATCTACAGGGTGGAACATTCAGTACTTC. Its protein product is CASSQSTGWNIQYF.

Only a few counts were recorded for this clonotype. This chain uses TRBV20-1 with TRBJ2-1; 7 bases are shared with TRBD1. The CDR3 length is 13 residues. Trimming cost V 6 bases and J 4 bases; bases outside gene matches: 6. Germline V gene lookup returns CDR1 DFQATT and CDR2 SNEGSKA (reference sequence). CDR3 sequence (DNA): TGCAGTGCCCAAGTGACAGGGTACAATGAGCAGTTCTTC. This encodes CSAQVTGYNEQFF.

The chain employs TRBV4-1 and TRBJ2-7, with 9 bases fitting TRBD1. V trimming: 4 bases; J trimming: 3 bases; junction bases outside the gene matches: 7. This CDR3 is 15 amino acids long. Germline CDR1 MGHRA, CDR2 YSYEKL. In nucleotides, the CDR3 is TGCGCCAGCAGCCTGGGAACGGGACAGGGCTACGAGCAGTACTTC. Encoded protein: CASSLGTGQGYEQYF.